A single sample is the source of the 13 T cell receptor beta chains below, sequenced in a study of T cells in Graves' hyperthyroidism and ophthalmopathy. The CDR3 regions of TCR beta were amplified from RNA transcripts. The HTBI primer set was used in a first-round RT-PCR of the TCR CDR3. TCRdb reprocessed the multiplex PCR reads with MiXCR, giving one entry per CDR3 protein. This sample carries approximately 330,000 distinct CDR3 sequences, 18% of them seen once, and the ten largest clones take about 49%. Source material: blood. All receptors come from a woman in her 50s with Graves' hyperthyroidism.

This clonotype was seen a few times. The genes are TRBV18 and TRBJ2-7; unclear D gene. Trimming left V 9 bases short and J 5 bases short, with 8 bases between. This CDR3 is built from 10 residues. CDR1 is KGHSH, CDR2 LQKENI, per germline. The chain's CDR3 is CARVNHEQYF. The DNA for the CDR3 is TGTGCCAGAGTAAATCACGAGCAGTACTTC.

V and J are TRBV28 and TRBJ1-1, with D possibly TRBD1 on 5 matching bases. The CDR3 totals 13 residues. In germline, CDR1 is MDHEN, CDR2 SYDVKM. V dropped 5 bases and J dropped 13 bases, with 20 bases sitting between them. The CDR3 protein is CASSMGRSDRGFF. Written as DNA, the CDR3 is TGTGCCAGCAGTATGGGACGGTCGGATCGAGGTTTCTTT.

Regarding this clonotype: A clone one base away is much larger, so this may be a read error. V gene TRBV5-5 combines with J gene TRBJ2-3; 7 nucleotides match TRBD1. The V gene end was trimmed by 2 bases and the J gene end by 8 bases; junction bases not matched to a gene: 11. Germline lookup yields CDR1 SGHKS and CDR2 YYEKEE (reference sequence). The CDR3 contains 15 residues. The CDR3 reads CASSFTGAFAGTQYF. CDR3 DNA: TGTGCCAGCAGCTTTACAGGGGCATTCGCAGGTACGCAGTATTTT.

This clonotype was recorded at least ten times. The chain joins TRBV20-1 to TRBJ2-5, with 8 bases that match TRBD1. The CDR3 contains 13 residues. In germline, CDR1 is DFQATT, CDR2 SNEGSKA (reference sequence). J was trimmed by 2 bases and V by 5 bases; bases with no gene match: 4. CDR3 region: CSAEQGGQETQYF. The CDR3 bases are TGCAGTGCTGAACAGGGGGGTCAAGAGACCCAGTACTTC.

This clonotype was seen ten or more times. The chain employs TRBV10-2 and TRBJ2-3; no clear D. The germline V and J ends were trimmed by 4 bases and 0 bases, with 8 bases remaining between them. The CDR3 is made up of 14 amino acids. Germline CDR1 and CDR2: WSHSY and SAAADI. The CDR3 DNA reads TGCGCCAGCAGTGGCCCGATGAGCACAGATACGCAGTATTTT. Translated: CASSGPMSTDTQYF.

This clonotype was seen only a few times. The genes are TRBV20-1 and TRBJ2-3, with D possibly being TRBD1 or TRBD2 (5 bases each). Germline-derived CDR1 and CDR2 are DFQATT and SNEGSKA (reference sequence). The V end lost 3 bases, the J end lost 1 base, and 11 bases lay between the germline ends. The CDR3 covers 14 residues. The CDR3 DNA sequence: TGCAGTGCTAGGGGGGTGTACGGCACAGATACGCAGTATTTT. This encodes CSARGVYGTDTQYF.

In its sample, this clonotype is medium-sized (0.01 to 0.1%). DNA of the CDR3: TGTGCCAGCAGCTTAGCCCAGGGCAATGAGCAGTTCTTC. This encodes CASSLAQGNEQFF. The genes are TRBV11-2 and TRBJ2-1; D may be TRBD1 (5 bases). This CDR3 spans 13 amino acids. V was clipped by 1 base and J by 6 bases, with 7 bases between them. Germline CDR1 reads SGHAT; CDR2 reads FQNNGV.

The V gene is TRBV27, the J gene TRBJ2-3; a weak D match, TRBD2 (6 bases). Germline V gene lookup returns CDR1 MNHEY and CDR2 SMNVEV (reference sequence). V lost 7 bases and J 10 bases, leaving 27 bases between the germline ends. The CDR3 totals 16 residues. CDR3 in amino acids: CASTGLTSIGRDAQYF. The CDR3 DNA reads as TGTGCCAGCACCGGACTAACCAGTATTGGTCGCGATGCGCAGTATTTT.

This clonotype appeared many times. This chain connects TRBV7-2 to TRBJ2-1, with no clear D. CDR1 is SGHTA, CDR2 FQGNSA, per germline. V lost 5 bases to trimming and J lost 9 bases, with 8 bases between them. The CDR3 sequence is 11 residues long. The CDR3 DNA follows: TGTGCCAGCAGCCCCGTGGGTGAGCAGTTCTTC. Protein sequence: CASSPVGEQFF.

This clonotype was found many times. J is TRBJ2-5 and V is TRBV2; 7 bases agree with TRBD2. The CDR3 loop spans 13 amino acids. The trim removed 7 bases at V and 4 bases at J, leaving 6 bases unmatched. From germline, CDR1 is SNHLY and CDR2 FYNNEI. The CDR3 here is CASNEWEGETQYF. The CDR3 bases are TGTGCCAGCAACGAGTGGGAGGGAGAGACCCAGTACTTC.

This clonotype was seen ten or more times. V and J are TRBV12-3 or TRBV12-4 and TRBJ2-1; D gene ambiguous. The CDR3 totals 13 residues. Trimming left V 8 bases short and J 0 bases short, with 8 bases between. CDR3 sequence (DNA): TGTGCCAGCCTGGAAAGCTCCTACAATGAGCAGTTCTTC. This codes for CASLESSYNEQFF.

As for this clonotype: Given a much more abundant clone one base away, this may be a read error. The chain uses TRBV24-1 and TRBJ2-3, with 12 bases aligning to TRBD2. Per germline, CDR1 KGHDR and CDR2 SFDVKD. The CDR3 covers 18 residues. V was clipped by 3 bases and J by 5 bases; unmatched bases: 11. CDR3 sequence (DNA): TGTGCCACCAGTGATGCTAGCGGGAGGGCCGGTGAGGGAGATACGCAGTATTTT. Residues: CATSDASGRAGEGDTQYF.

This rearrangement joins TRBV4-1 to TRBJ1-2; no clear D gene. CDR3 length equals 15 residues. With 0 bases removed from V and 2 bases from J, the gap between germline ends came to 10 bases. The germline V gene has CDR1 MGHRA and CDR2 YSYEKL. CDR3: CASSQEATPNYGYTF. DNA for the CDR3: TGCGCCAGCAGCCAAGAGGCAACACCAAACTATGGCTACACCTTC.